These 23 T cell receptor beta chains came from one sample sequenced in a study of T cells in localized non-small cell lung cancer. TCRdb keeps only in-frame clones here, not all; method: immunoSEQ multiplex PCR. The sample has tens of thousands of clones; roughly 80% are singletons. Sequenced material: peripheral blood, taken before any cancer treatment. The receptors stem from a male donor aged 60 or older with stage III squamous cell lung carcinoma.

The CDR3 protein is CASSDPGNTEAFF. In DNA, the CDR3 is TGCGCCAGCAGCGACCCGGGGAACACTGAAGCTTTCTTT. The rearrangement uses TRBV5-1 and TRBJ1-1; D unresolved. The CDR3 consists of 13 residues. V was pared by 4 bases and J by 1 base, with 8 bases between. Germline CDR1 is SGHRS and CDR2 is YFSETQ.

The genes are TRBV19 and TRBJ1-5; 8 positions agree with TRBD1. The CDR3 is made up of 17 amino acids. Per germline, CDR1 LNHDA and CDR2 SQIVND (reference sequence). The V gene end was trimmed by 3 bases and the J gene end by 3 bases; junction bases not matched to a gene: 10. Written as DNA, the CDR3 is TGTGCCAGTAGTATTCGGCAGGGGGCCCAGTACAATCAGCCCCAGCATTTT. As protein: CASSIRQGAQYNQPQHF.

The rearrangement joins TRBV21-1 to TRBJ1-2. TRBV21-1 is deemed a pseudogene. The CDR3 contains 14 residues. For the CDR3, the DNA is TGTGCCAGCAACCAAGCGGAAGATTCCTATGGCTACACCTTC. It specifies CASNQAEDSYGYTF.

This chain uses TRBV7-2 with TRBJ2-1, with D tentatively TRBD2 (6 bases). V lost 4 bases and J 0 bases, leaving 10 bases between the germline ends. Germline V gene lookup returns CDR1 SGHTA and CDR2 FQGNSA. The CDR3 covers 15 residues. CDR3 nucleotide sequence: TGTGCCAGCAGCTATAGCGGACCCTCCTACAATGAGCAGTTCTTC. Protein product: CASSYSGPSYNEQFF.

The V call is TRBV6-1, the J call TRBJ2-1; D might be TRBD1 or TRBD2, each matching 6 bases. Trimming took off 4 bases at V and 8 bases at J, with 15 bases between the two ends. This CDR3 is built from 14 residues. Germline V gene lookup returns CDR1 MNHNS and CDR2 SASEGT. The CDR3 region is CASSAKKGGYEQFF. The DNA of the CDR3 is TGTGCCAGCAGTGCAAAAAAGGGGGGCTATGAGCAGTTCTTC.

The V and J genes are TRBV19 and TRBJ2-7; no reliable D call. The CDR3 consists of 14 residues. Germline V gene data show CDR1 as LNHDA and CDR2 as SQIVND (reference sequence). V lost 2 bases and J lost 9, with 17 bases in between. The CDR3 region is CASSISPTLSRQYF. Written as DNA, the CDR3 is TGTGCCAGTAGTATAAGTCCGACACTTTCGCGGCAGTACTTC.

The V call is TRBV4-2, the J call TRBJ2-2; D uncertain. The V end lost 5 bases, the J end lost 5 bases, and 18 bases lay between the germline ends. Germline CDR1 and CDR2: LGHNA and YNFKEQ. There are 16 residues in the CDR3. The DNA for the CDR3 is TGTGCCAGCAGCAAACAGCCGGGCCTCGAAACCGGGGAGCTGTTTTTT. It is translated as CASSKQPGLETGELFF.

This sequence joins TRBV6-5 and TRBJ2-5, with a possible D match to TRBD1 (6 bases). This CDR3 has 13 residues. The germline CDR1 and CDR2 sequences are MNHEY and SVGAGI. V was shortened by 2 bases and J by 5 bases, with 9 bases between the two germline ends. In DNA form, the CDR3 reads TGTGCCAGCAGTTACCCAGGGGCGGAGACCCAGTACTTC. Translating gives CASSYPGAETQYF.

By share of the sample, this clone is medium-sized. The chain joins TRBV19 to TRBJ2-4; the D is unclear. Per germline, CDR1 LNHDA and CDR2 SQIVND (reference sequence). V was clipped by 1 base and J by 0 bases, with 4 bases between them. This CDR3 is built from 14 residues. CDR3 DNA: TGTGCCAGTAGTATAGCGGCAGCCAAAAACATTCAGTACTTC. Encoded protein: CASSIAAAKNIQYF.

This clone was counted between two and nine times. The chain joins TRBV9 to TRBJ2-2; either TRBD1 or TRBD2 may fit D (6 bases each). Trimming cost V 0 bases and J 5 bases, with 8 bases left between them. Germline CDR1 SGDLS, CDR2 YYNGEE. CDR3 length: 14 residues. The DNA for the CDR3 is TGTGCCAGCAGCGTAGTAGGGGGGACCGGGGAGCTGTTTTTT. As protein: CASSVVGGTGELFF.

V usage is TRBV7-9 and J usage is TRBJ2-5; tentative D call: TRBD1 (6 bases). The CDR3 loop spans 16 amino acids. Trimming removed 2 bases at V and 4 bases at J, with 17 bases between. Germline V gives CDR1 SEHNR, CDR2 FQNEAQ (reference sequence). The DNA for the CDR3 is TGTGCCAGCAGCTTACTTGGACAGAGGGCCGCAGAGACCCAGTACTTC. It is translated as CASSLLGQRAAETQYF.

The chain has TRBV6-6 and TRBJ2-7; 8 bases map to TRBD1. V shed 6 bases and J 4 bases; nucleotides not matched to a gene: 5. CDR1 and CDR2 from the germline V gene are MNHNY and SVGAGI (reference sequence). This CDR3 is built from 13 residues. CDR3 sequence: CASRGQARYEQYF. As DNA, the CDR3 is TGTGCCAGCAGGGGACAGGCAAGGTACGAGCAGTACTTC.

The chain joins TRBV14 to TRBJ1-6; 9 bases are a match to TRBD1. Germline V gene sequence: CDR1 SGHDN, CDR2 FVKESK. The CDR3 is 16 amino acids. V shed 1 base and J 7 bases; nucleotides not matched to a gene: 5. The CDR3: CASSQGVGTGNSPLHF. CDR3 bases: TGTGCCAGCAGCCAAGGGGTCGGGACAGGGAATTCACCCCTCCACTTT.

The table lists this clone with a few counts. The chain joins TRBV5-1 to TRBJ1-1, with D possibly being TRBD1 (5 bases). Germline V CDR1 and CDR2: SGHRS, YFSETQ. This CDR3 region has 15 residues. V was pared by 1 base and J by 1 base, with 11 bases between. Here the CDR3 reads CASSLSGNENTEAFF. CDR3 nucleotide sequence: TGCGCCAGCAGCTTGTCAGGGAATGAGAACACTGAAGCTTTCTTT. The full variable domain, with the rest looked up from reference TRBV5-1 and TRBJ1-1, is KAGVTQTPRYLIKTRGQQVTLSCSPISGHRSVSWYQQTPGQGLQFLFEYFSETQRNKGNFPGRFSGRQFSNSRSEMNVSTLELGDSALYLCASSLSGNENTEAFFGQGTRLTVV.

This clone was found a few times. The rearrangement joins TRBV20-1 to TRBJ1-1; D unresolved. Germline loops: CDR1 DFQATT, CDR2 SNEGSKA (reference sequence). The CDR3 loop spans 11 amino acids. V dropped 6 bases and J dropped 4 bases, with 9 bases sitting between them. The CDR3 loop is CSADGGTEAFF. CDR3 coding DNA: TGCAGTGCGGATGGAGGCACTGAAGCTTTCTTT.

The rearrangement joins TRBV15 to TRBJ2-3; 12 nucleotides line up with TRBD2. The V segment lost 3 bases and the J segment 0 bases; nucleotides outside the gene matches: 10. CDR1 LNHNV and CDR2 YYDKDF come from the germline V gene (reference sequence). The CDR3 has 19 amino acids. The CDR3 bases are TGTGCCACCAGCAGGACTCGACTAGCGGGGGCTTCTAGCACAGATACGCAGTATTTT. It yields the protein CATSRTRLAGASSTDTQYF.

V usage is TRBV19 and J usage is TRBJ1-5; the D is unclear. The CDR3 loop spans 15 amino acids. In germline, CDR1 is LNHDA, CDR2 SQIVND (reference sequence). V dropped 0 bases and J dropped 5 bases, with 11 bases sitting between them. Here the CDR3 reads CASSIDRTSYQPQHF. In DNA form, the CDR3 reads TGTGCCAGTAGTATAGATCGTACATCGTATCAGCCCCAGCATTTT.

The chain couples TRBV29-1 to TRBJ1-1, with D possibly matching TRBD1 (6 bases). In germline, CDR1 is SQVTM, CDR2 ANQGSEA. The germline V and J ends were trimmed by 7 bases and 0 bases, with 15 bases remaining between them. The CDR3 is 14 amino acids. The CDR3 region is CSAQRGAVNTEAFF. In DNA form, the CDR3 reads TGCAGCGCCCAGCGGGGGGCTGTGAACACTGAAGCTTTCTTT.

V is TRBV10-3 and J is TRBJ2-3; tentative D call: TRBD1 (5 bases). The CDR3 is 16 amino acids. Trimming removed 2 bases at V and 1 base at J, with 13 bases between. Germline-derived CDR1 and CDR2 are ENHRY and SYGVKD. For the CDR3, the DNA is TGTGCCATCAGTGAGCCAAACAGGAGAGGCACAGATACGCAGTATTTT. It codes for CAISEPNRRGTDTQYF.

This chain connects TRBV10-3 to TRBJ2-1, with D perhaps matching TRBD2 (5 bases). This CDR3 spans 14 amino acids. Trimming removed 0 bases at V and 8 bases at J, with 11 bases between. Germline V gives CDR1 ENHRY, CDR2 SYGVKD. The CDR3 sequence: CAISESDSVHEQFF. The CDR3 nucleotides are TGTGCCATCAGTGAGTCCGATAGCGTGCATGAGCAGTTCTTC.

V usage is TRBV10-2 and J usage is TRBJ2-1, with 7 positions matching TRBD1. After removal of 10 bases from V and 5 bases from J, the junction contained 11 bases not matched to a gene. This CDR3 is 14 amino acids long. Germline V gene lookup returns CDR1 WSHSY and CDR2 SAAADI. CDR3 sequence (DNA): TGCGCCACGGCACGACAGGGACGAAACAATGAGCAGTTCTTC. It yields the protein CATARQGRNNEQFF.

The gene calls are TRBV7-6 and TRBJ2-2; tentative D call: TRBD1 (6 bases). CDR1 is SGHVS, CDR2 FNYEAQ, per germline. Trimming cost V 1 base and J 4 bases, with 13 bases left between them. CDR3 length equals 16 residues. The CDR3 DNA follows: TGTGCCAGCAGCTTAGAAGACAGGAGGATCACCGGGGAGCTGTTTTTT. Protein: CASSLEDRRITGELFF.

The chain is built from TRBV7-2 and TRBJ1-6; 8 bases are a match to TRBD1. The V and J ends lost 6 bases and 12 bases, in that order; junction bases with no gene match: 7. CDR3 length equals 13 residues. Per the germline V gene, CDR1 is SGHTA and CDR2 is FQGNSA. The CDR3 sequence: CASRRTGIEPLHF. CDR3 bases: TGTGCCAGCAGGAGGACAGGGATCGAACCCCTCCACTTT.